These 10 T cell receptor beta chains originate from one sample sequenced in a study of cytomegalovirus exposure and HLA in healthy donors. The study ran its PCR with 60 Vbeta and 13 Jbeta primers. This table comes from immunoSEQ multiplex PCR, and its TCRdb copy is limited to in-frame clones, with some not included. The sample has approximately 120,000 clones. Input material: PBMCs. The receptors were gathered from a man between 35 and 55 years old in good health and CMV-seronegative.

V gene TRBV27 combines with J gene TRBJ1-1, with a tentative D call TRBD1 (5 bases). This CDR3 is built from 13 residues. Per the germline V gene, CDR1 is MNHEY and CDR2 is SMNVEV (reference sequence). Trimming took 4 bases from V and 8 from J, leaving 14 bases between them. The CDR3 sequence is CASSWGTGTEAFF. In DNA form, the CDR3 reads TGTGCCAGCAGTTGGGGAACAGGAACGGAAGCTTTCTTT.

CDR3 in amino acids: CASSFLVSSYNEQFF. The CDR3 coding sequence is TGTGCCAGCAGCTTCTTGGTCAGCTCCTACAATGAGCAGTTCTTC. The chain joins TRBV11-3 to TRBJ2-1; D uncertain. Trimming removed 3 bases from V and 0 bases from J, with 9 bases in between. Germline CDR1 SGHNT, CDR2 YENEEA. The CDR3 consists of 15 residues.

The rearrangement joins TRBV14 to TRBJ1-4; D is unresolved. The germline CDR1 and CDR2 sequences are SGHDN and FVKESK. V dropped 8 bases and J dropped 7 bases, with 8 bases sitting between them. The CDR3 has 11 residues. CDR3 in amino acids: CASSRSEKLFF. In DNA form, the CDR3 reads TGTGCCAGCTCCCGGAGTGAAAAACTGTTTTTT. The full variable domain, in which reference TRBV14 and TRBJ1-4 provide the parts outside the CDR3, is EAGVTQFPSHSVIEKGQTVTLRCDPISGHDNLYWYRRVMGKEIKFLLHFVKESKQDESGMPNNRFLAERTGGTYSTLKVQPAELEDSGVYFCASSRSEKLFFGSGTQLSVL.

The gene calls are TRBV27 and TRBJ2-2; D is uncertain. The V gene's germline CDR1 is MNHEY and CDR2 SMNVEV (reference sequence). Trimming took off 0 bases at V and 1 base at J, with 6 bases between the two ends. The CDR3 runs to 15 residues. The CDR3 DNA is TGTGCCAGCAGTTTATCCGGGTTGAACACCGGGGAGCTGTTTTTT. Amino acids: CASSLSGLNTGELFF.

The rearrangement joins TRBV5-6 to TRBJ2-7; a weak D match, TRBD1 (6 bases). V gave up 1 base and J gave up 5 bases, with 13 bases separating them. CDR3 length: 14 amino acids. Germline V gives CDR1 SGHDT, CDR2 YYEEEE. For the CDR3, the DNA is TGTGCCAGCAGCTTGTTTGCAGGGGTCCACGAGCAGTACTTC. Translating it yields CASSLFAGVHEQYF.

The rearrangement links TRBV28 to TRBJ1-2; 7 bases map to TRBD1. CDR1 and CDR2 from the germline V gene are MDHEN and SYDVKM. The V gene end was trimmed by 6 bases and the J gene end by 1 base; junction bases not matched to a gene: 2. The CDR3 extends over 13 amino acids. The CDR3 loop is CASRTGLNYGYTF. Written as DNA, the CDR3 is TGTGCCAGCAGGACAGGGCTTAACTATGGCTACACCTTC.

The chain combines TRBV19 with TRBJ2-1; a weak D match, TRBD2 (6 bases). The germline gives CDR1 LNHDA, CDR2 SQIVND (reference sequence). The ends were cut back, 3 bases at V and 8 bases at J, with 11 bases in the middle. The CDR3 consists of 13 residues. CDR3 loop: CASSIRLVYEQFF. The CDR3 bases are TGTGCCAGTAGTATTAGACTAGTCTATGAGCAGTTCTTC. The full variable domain, completed using reference TRBV19 and TRBJ2-1, is DGGITQSPKYLFRKEGQNVTLSCEQNLNHDAMYWYRQDPGQGLRLIYYSQIVNDFQKGDIAEGYSVSREKKESFPLTVTSAQKNPTAFYLCASSIRLVYEQFFGPGTRLTVL.

The V gene is TRBV28, the J gene TRBJ1-4; 8 bases are shared with TRBD1. The junction had 6 bases not matched to a gene; V was cut back by 10 bases and J by 5 bases. This CDR3 region has 13 residues. The V gene's germline CDR1 is MDHEN and CDR2 SYDVKM. The CDR3, as DNA: TGTGCCACCAGGGGGCAGGGGAATGAAAAACTGTTTTTT. Amino acids: CATRGQGNEKLFF. Filled out from reference TRBV28 and TRBJ1-4, the complete variable domain reads DVKVTQSSRYLVKRTGEKVFLECVQDMDHENMFWYRQDPGLGLRLIYFSYDVKMKEKGDIPEGYSVSREKKERFSLILESASTNQTSMYLCATRGQGNEKLFFGSGTQLSVL.

The V gene is TRBV11-2, the J gene TRBJ2-2; TRBD1 might be the D (5 bases). Trimming removed 4 bases from V and 4 bases from J, with 22 bases in between. The CDR3 length is 18 residues. In germline, CDR1 is SGHAT, CDR2 FQNNGV. The CDR3 DNA reads TGTGCCAGCAGCTCCCTGGGGTTTTCAGGGCTGGGCACCGGGGAGCTGTTTTTT. Protein product: CASSSLGFSGLGTGELFF.

About this clone: Sequence at one end of the junction differs from germline and may be a read error. This chain uses TRBV11-3 with TRBJ1-2; 8 nucleotides match TRBD1. CDR3 length equals 11 residues. Germline CDR1 and CDR2: SGHNT and YENEEA. CDR3 sequence: CASSLGGQGHF. The CDR3 region has the DNA TGTGCCAGCAGCTTAGGAGGACAGGGTCACTTC.